Described below is a single T cell receptor (beta chain) sequence and its context. It has no known antigen specificity. Within one base of it there is no much larger clone, and no base qualities were kept. The entry originates in a study of CD8+ T cells in alopecia areata (dated by TCRdb to 2017 to 2018). For the wider study: The treated patients, all with moderate-to-severe alopecia areata, were enrolled in an open-label pilot trial of oral tofacitinib given at 5 to 10 mg twice daily. In humans, TCRbeta sequencing was performed on scalp tissue and on sorted CD4+ and CD8+ peripheral blood T cells from healthy controls and from patients with patchy or totalis/universalis alopecia areata. Patients on tofacitinib were biopsied at baseline and after 4 and 24 weeks of treatment, and several of the patients also had a later scalp biopsy. Patients stayed on tofacitinib for 6 to 18 months and then had 6 months of follow-up off drug so that delayed response and recurrence could be assessed. RNA was obtained with the PAXgene miRNA kit for fixed scalp, the miRNeasy kit for PBMCs, and the RNeasy kit for mouse skin. Amplification of TCRbeta CDR3 regions was done by immunoSEQ multiplex PCR using 35 Vbeta forward primers and 13 Jbeta reverse primers. In both human patients and the C3H/HeJ mouse model, the study applied high-throughput TCRbeta sequencing to look at T cell clonal expansion in alopecia areata. Scalp clonality was compared among normal scalp (n=4), patchy alopecia areata scalp (n=8), and alopecia totalis/universalis scalp (n=8). Broad study findings and their caveats: Compared with mice, TCR sequences shared between patients were less clear, possibly partly because of HLA diversity across the patient population. Compared with normal scalp, lesional scalp had higher clonality and more expanded CD8+ clones, particularly in alopecia totalis/universalis, a pattern that suggests antigenic drive. Scalp TCR repertoire analysis is complicated because resident alphabeta T cells in normal human skin are also sequenced, whereas mouse skin is dominated by gammadelta T cells.

Receptor libraries were prepared by the immunoSEQ multiplex PCR assay. To provide template for TCR sequencing, every sample had RNA extracted and reverse transcribed into cDNA. SuperScript III was used to make first-strand cDNA, primed with a 2:1 mix of oligo-dT and random hexamers. A synthetic immune receptor repertoire was used to gauge amplification bias, and whatever bias remained was removed computationally. Per the source publication's procedure: Raw reads were preprocessed to remove errors, and CDR3 was defined according to IMGT conventions as the region from the conserved cysteine to phenylalanine. Clonality was computed as 1 minus the Shannon entropy, with the entropy normalized by log2 of the number of productive unique TCRs. Whether scalp clones were CD4 or CD8 was inferred by matching scalp TCRbeta sequences against CD4 and CD8 repertoires sorted from blood. TCRdb took over this immuneACCESS table, retaining in-frame rearrangements with V and J assigned. Such tables are incomplete; in checked studies, under half of the missing clones stem from an unresolved V gene, and the remainder is unexplained. Clonal size and the V and J genes are those of that table, whereas D and trimming came from the DNA. The sample table lists about 180,000 clones, about 72% of them with a count of one. Approximately 10% of the sample goes to the ten largest clones.

The time point label here, explained by the study, means: baseline before oral tofacitinib. Lesional scalp punch biopsies and peripheral blood were collected from alopecia areata patients. PBMCs were isolated by density centrifugation and stained for CD3, CD4 and CD8, after which CD4+ and CD8+ T cells were sorted on a FACSAria. This sequence originates from a human donor with alopecia areata. The sequenced sample was CD8+ T cells sorted from blood, obtained at week 0.

The CDR3 region: CASRGQGFTNTEAFF. In nucleotide form, the sequence is TGTGCCAGCAGAGGACAGGGGTTTACGAACACTGAAGCTTTCTTT. The chain uses TRBV27 and TRBJ1-1, and 9 junction bases match TRBD1. From its cysteine to its phenylalanine, the CDR3 spans 15 amino acids. Only the CDR3 region is kept as DNA, spanning 45 bases read in frame from base 1. The germline V and J ends show losses of 6 bases and 1 base respectively, and no gene match explains 6 bases of the junction. CDR1 and CDR2, per the germline V gene (reference sequence), are MNHEY and SMNVEV.